A selection of T cell receptor beta chains follows, all from one sample in a study of sequential checkpoint blockade in melanoma. The assay was immunoSEQ multiplex PCR, and TCRdb's table has in-frame clones only and misses some. The sample has roughly 20,000 clones; 26% are singletons. The input for sequencing was tumor tissue (inferred from file names), taken from a patient given nivolumab and ipilimumab in sequence. These receptors were collected from a human donor with melanoma. The CDR3 runs from the conserved cysteine through the conserved F or W. The D gene is left open where the match is weak. Clone size is stated in some rows and not others, as once, few, many or a class when expanded.

clone size	V gene	J gene	D gene	CDR3 DNA	CDR3 protein
.	TRBV11-3	TRBJ1-3	.	TGTGCCAGCAGCTTATTCTCGAGGGGCAGGTCTGGAAACACCATATATTTT	CASSLFSRGRSGNTIYF
.	TRBV19	TRBJ1-5	.	TGTGCCAGACGGGGCTATCAGCCCCAGCATTTT	CARRGYQPQHF
.	TRBV7-1	TRBJ2-2	.	TGTGCCAGCAGCTTCGGAGACACCGGGGAGCTGTTTTTT	CASSFGDTGELFF
.	TRBV1	TRBJ2-1	.	TGCGCCAGCAGCCAAGTCCCGGCGGCAAGTTACAATGAGCAGTTCTTC	CASSQVPAASYNEQFF
.	TRBV9	TRBJ2-2	.	TGTGCCAGCAGCGTGGCCGGGGCCCCTGGGGAGCTGTTTTTT	CASSVAGAPGELFF
.	TRBV28	TRBJ2-7	TRBD2	TGTGCCAGCAGTTTTATCGGACTAGCGGGAGTGGGGGGGTACGAGCAGTACTTC	CASSFIGLAGVGGYEQYF
.	TRBV12-5	TRBJ2-1	.	TGTGCCTCACATTCCTACAATGAGCAGTTCTTC	CASHSYNEQFF
many	TRBV11-3	TRBJ1-1	.	TGTGCCAGCAGCTCTCTTCAGGGGTCCACTGAAGCTTTCTTT	CASSSLQGSTEAFF
few	TRBV11-3	TRBJ1-4	TRBD1	TGTGCCAGCAGCCCCCTAGGACAGGGAGTAGAAAAACTGTTTTTT	CASSPLGQGVEKLFF
few	TRBV6-8	TRBJ1-2	TRBD1	TGTGCCAGCAGTTACTCCAGGGGGCGCGGTGGCTACACCTTC	CASSYSRGRGGYTF
few	TRBV6-8	TRBJ1-5	TRBD1	TGTGCCAGCAGACCTACCACAGGGGGCAGCAATCAGCCCCAGCATTTT	CASRPTTGGSNQPQHF
few	TRBV6-8	TRBJ2-3	.	TGTGCCAGCAGCCCGGTGGCTTGGCGGCGCACAGATACGCAGTATTTT	CASSPVAWRRTDTQYF
.	TRBV5-1	TRBJ2-1	.	TGCGCCAGCAGCAAGGGGGACACCTACAATGAGCAGTTCTTC	CASSKGDTYNEQFF
few	TRBV28	TRBJ2-1	TRBD2	TGTGCCAGCAGTTTACTAGCGGGAGAGCATGAGCAGTTCTTC	CASSLLAGEHEQFF
few	TRBV30	TRBJ2-4	.	TGTGCCTCAGGGAACGCGGGGACAGCCAAAAACATTCAGTACTTC	CASGNAGTAKNIQYF
few	TRBV6-8	TRBJ1-5	.	TGTGCCAGCAGTTATGCAGATTATAGCAATCAGCCCCAGCATTTT	CASSYADYSNQPQHF
few	TRBV4-1	TRBJ2-3	TRBD2	TGCGCCAGCACTACGACGGGACTAGCCAACACAGATACGCAGTATTTT	CASTTTGLANTDTQYF
.	TRBV10-2	TRBJ2-7	.	TGCGCCAGCAGAGATACAGGACCTGGTAAGAGGTCGGCCTACGAGCAGTACTTC	CASRDTGPGKRSAYEQYF
few	TRBV4-1	TRBJ2-2	TRBD1	TGCGCCAGCAGCCAATACGCGGACAGGGGGTATACCGGGGAGCTGTTTTTT	CASSQYADRGYTGELFF
.	TRBV12-5	TRBJ1-2	TRBD1	TGTGCTAGTGGTTCCGGTAGCTGGGACAGGGGTGACTTTAACTCTGGCTACACCTTC	CASGSGSWDRGDFNSGYTF
.	TRBV23-1	TRBJ2-3	TRBD2	TGCGCCAGCGGAACGACTAGCGGGAGTATCGCAGATACGCAGTATTTT	CASGTTSGSIADTQYF
many	TRBV7-7	TRBJ2-2	TRBD1	TGTGCCAGCAGCTGGGACAGCGGCACCGGGGAGCTGTTTTTT	CASSWDSGTGELFF